These 28 T cell receptor beta chains were all obtained from the same sample, sequenced in a study of blood T cell repertoires in COVID-19. The data were produced by immunoSEQ multiplex PCR, yet TCRdb's version contains in-frame clones alone and is incomplete. Of around 250,000 clones listed, 89% are singletons. The material sequenced was peripheral blood. These TCRs come from a woman between 35 and 50 years old who had recovered from COVID-19.

The chain recombines TRBV6-5 with TRBJ2-6, with TRBD1 identical over 7 bases. The CDR3 consists of 15 residues. Germline-derived CDR1 and CDR2 are MNHEY and SVGAGI. V gave up 2 bases and J gave up 2 bases; unmatched junction bases: 0. CDR3 residues: CASSYGTAGANVLTF. Here the CDR3 DNA reads TGTGCCAGCAGTTACGGGACAGCTGGGGCCAACGTCCTGACTTTC.

This chain uses TRBV27 with TRBJ1-6; D not certain. The CDR3 consists of 15 residues. Trimming cost V 0 bases and J 8 bases, with 11 bases left between them. Germline CDR1 is MNHEY and CDR2 is SMNVEV (reference sequence). Here the CDR3 DNA reads TGTGCCAGCAGTTTATCGCCAGGTCCGTATTCACCCCTCCACTTT. This gives the protein CASSLSPGPYSPLHF.

This chain uses TRBV19 with TRBJ2-7; TRBD1 might be the D (5 bases). Germline CDR1 and CDR2: LNHDA and SQIVND (reference sequence). Trimming stripped 3 bases from V and 4 bases from J, with 16 bases between. The CDR3 is 15 amino acids. Here the CDR3 reads CASSIPDTSLYEQYF. The CDR3 DNA follows: TGTGCCAGTAGTATCCCGGACACCTCCCTGTACGAGCAGTACTTC.

This clone was seen a single time. The chain carries TRBV30 and TRBJ1-4; a weak D match, TRBD1 (6 bases). V gave up 5 bases and J gave up 4 bases, with 11 bases separating them. Germline CDR1 is GTSNPN and CDR2 is SVGIG (reference sequence). This CDR3 has 13 amino acids. The CDR3 loop reads CAWGGAFNEKLFF. The CDR3 DNA is TGTGCCTGGGGGGGGGCTTTTAATGAAAAACTGTTTTTT.

V usage is TRBV6-5 and J usage is TRBJ2-5, with TRBD2 as a possible D gene (5 bases). The CDR3 loop spans 13 amino acids. Deletions cut 7 bases from V and 5 bases from J, with 14 bases between. Germline CDR1 and CDR2: MNHEY and SVGAGI. The CDR3 coding sequence is TGTGCCAGCAAACTGTCCGGCGGGGAGACCCAGTACTTC. Amino acids: CASKLSGGETQYF.

In its sample, this clone was seen a few times. This chain links TRBV10-3 with TRBJ2-7; maybe TRBD2 (6 bases). CDR3 length equals 13 residues. The germline V and J ends were trimmed by 11 bases and 9 bases, with 23 bases remaining between them. Germline assignment: CDR1 ENHRY and CDR2 SYGVKD. The CDR3 region is CAPRPLPGVLQYF. CDR3 coding DNA: TGTGCCCCGCGGCCCCTCCCGGGGGTGTTGCAGTACTTC.

This clone was counted between two and nine times. In DNA, the CDR3 is TGTGCCAGCAGCGTAGCTGAGGGATCCTACAATGAGCAGTTCTTC. Its protein is CASSVAEGSYNEQFF. V and J are TRBV9 and TRBJ2-1; TRBD2 is a possible D gene (5 bases). CDR3 length equals 15 residues. Trimming cost V 0 bases and J 1 base, with 8 bases left between them. The V gene's germline CDR1 is SGDLS and CDR2 YYNGEE.

The chain joins TRBV12-5 to TRBJ2-3, with D perhaps matching TRBD2 (6 bases). The CDR3 extends over 13 amino acids. Germline lookup yields CDR1 LGHNT and CDR2 FRNRAP. Trimming took 8 bases from V and 2 from J, leaving 11 bases between them. This chain's CDR3 is CASRAGNTDTQYF. The CDR3 DNA reads TGTGCTAGTCGGGCGGGGAACACAGATACGCAGTATTTT.

The J gene is TRBJ1-1, the V gene TRBV6-5; 7 bases are shared with TRBD1. This CDR3 has 15 residues. The germline V gene encodes CDR1 MNHEY and CDR2 SVGAGI. Losses at the gene ends were 5 bases for V and 1 base for J; bases not matched to a gene: 7. As DNA, the CDR3 is TGTGCCAGCAGTCAACAGGGGTGGGCGAACACTGAAGCTTTCTTT. Translated, it gives CASSQQGWANTEAFF.

The chain combines TRBV27 with TRBJ2-7; 7 nucleotides agree with TRBD1. Germline CDR1 is MNHEY and CDR2 is SMNVEV (reference sequence). V shed 4 bases, J shed 2 bases, and the junction held 5 bases outside the gene matches. The CDR3 loop spans 14 amino acids. The CDR3 reads CASSSGTEAYEQYF. For the CDR3, the DNA is TGTGCCAGCAGTTCGGGGACAGAAGCCTACGAGCAGTACTTC.

The chain employs TRBV30 and TRBJ2-1; 12 nucleotides agree with TRBD2. The CDR3 is 15 residues long. The V gene end was trimmed by 1 base and the J gene end by 9 bases; junction bases not matched to a gene: 7. Germline assignment: CDR1 GTSNPN and CDR2 SVGIG (reference sequence). CDR3: CAWSGLAGVDGEQFF. In DNA, the CDR3 is TGTGCCTGGAGTGGACTAGCGGGAGTTGACGGTGAGCAGTTCTTC.

The rearrangement joins TRBV27 to TRBJ1-4, with D uncertain. V gave up 6 bases and J gave up 7 bases, with 21 bases separating them. Germline V lookup: CDR1 MNHEY, CDR2 SMNVEV (reference sequence). CDR3 length: 16 residues. The CDR3 DNA is TGTGCCAGCAGAAGACAACGTCCACTCCCCACTGAAAAACTGTTTTTT. This translates into CASRRQRPLPTEKLFF. Variable domain in full (rest from reference TRBV27 and TRBJ1-4): EAQVTQNPRYLITVTGKKLTVTCSQNMNHEYMSWYRQDPGLGLRQIYYSMNVEVTDKGDVPEGYKVSRKEKRNFPLILESPSPNQTSLYFCASRRQRPLPTEKLFFGSGTQLSVL.

The V call is TRBV7-2, the J call TRBJ1-1; the D gene is possibly TRBD1 (6 bases). Germline CDR1 and CDR2: SGHTA and FQGNSA. The CDR3 spans 18 residues. V was shortened by 5 bases and J by 1 base, with 23 bases between the two germline ends. For the CDR3, the DNA is TGTGCCAGCAGCCCTAGGGGGAAGGGGGTCGTAAGGAACACTGAAGCTTTCTTT. Translating gives CASSPRGKGVVRNTEAFF. The full variable domain, in which reference TRBV7-2 and TRBJ1-1 provide the parts outside the CDR3, is GAGVSQSPSNKVTEKGKDVELRCDPISGHTALYWYRQSLGQGLEFLIYFQGNSAPDKSGLPSDRFSAERTGGSVSTLTIQRTQQEDSAVYLCASSPRGKGVVRNTEAFFGQGTRLTVV.

Here the CDR3 DNA reads TGTGCCAGCAGCCCGAACGGGTTGGTCTCCTATAATTCACCCCTCCACTTT. Protein product: CASSPNGLVSYNSPLHF. The chain joins TRBV3-1 (or the pseudogene TRBV3-2) to TRBJ1-6; D is undetermined. The CDR3 has 17 residues. Trimming left V 4 bases short and J 0 bases short, with 13 bases between. Germline V gene sequence: CDR1 LGHDT, CDR2 YNNKEL (reference sequence).

The chain carries TRBV21-1 and TRBJ2-5; the D call of TRBD1 is as the table states it, not checked on the DNA. TRBV21-1 is annotated as a pseudogene. The CDR3 extends over 19 amino acids. CDR3 nucleotides: TGTGCCAGCATCCGGAAAAGGGGCCCTCCAAGGCAATGGGAAGAGACCCAGTACTTC. Translated: CASIRKRGPPRQWEETQYF.

This clone was counted once. CDR3 DNA: TGTGCCAGCAGCCAAGGATGGGGACTTGAAGCTTTCTTT. It is translated as CASSQGWGLEAFF. V and J are TRBV4-2 and TRBJ1-1, with D perhaps matching TRBD1 (5 bases). Germline V gene data show CDR1 as LGHNA and CDR2 as YNFKEQ. The CDR3 covers 13 residues. V was trimmed by 1 base and J by 7 bases, leaving 10 bases between them.

The chain has TRBV14 and TRBJ1-1; no firm D call. V dropped 0 bases and J dropped 3 bases, with 14 bases sitting between them. This CDR3 contains 16 residues. CDR1 and CDR2 from the germline V gene are SGHDN and FVKESK. CDR3 nucleotide sequence: TGTGCCAGCAGCCAAGAGGTAGGCGGGGTGCACACTGAAGCTTTCTTT. It translates to CASSQEVGGVHTEAFF.

A remark on this clone: The sample has other DNA sequences that encode this CDR3 too. The gene calls are TRBV19 and TRBJ1-4; D is undetermined. CDR1 LNHDA and CDR2 SQIVND come from the germline V gene (reference sequence). The V end was cut by 5 bases, the J end by 0 bases, with 13 bases between. This CDR3 spans 16 amino acids. This chain's CDR3 is CASSATASATNEKLFF. The CDR3 bases are TGTGCCAGTAGTGCCACAGCTTCCGCAACTAATGAAAAACTGTTTTTT.

This chain uses TRBV25-1 with TRBJ2-7, with D possibly TRBD2 on 6 matching bases. The CDR3 is made up of 14 amino acids. In germline, CDR1 is MGHDK, CDR2 SYGVNS. Trimming pared 1 base from V and 6 bases from J, leaving 13 bases between. DNA of the CDR3: TGTGCCAGCAGTGAATTGTCGGAGGGGATCGAGCAGTACTTC. Amino acid sequence: CASSELSEGIEQYF.

This chain links TRBV5-5 with TRBJ2-7; a weak D match, TRBD1 (6 bases). The germline gives CDR1 SGHKS, CDR2 YYEKEE (reference sequence). The V end lost 2 bases, the J end lost 0 bases, and 9 bases lay between the germline ends. This CDR3 is 14 amino acids long. Written as DNA, the CDR3 is TGTGCCAGCAGCTTTGGGACACCCTCCTACGAGCAGTACTTC. It is translated as CASSFGTPSYEQYF.

CDR3 bases: TGTGCCAGCAGCTTACAGGTTGCCTCTGGAAACACCATATATTTT. This sequence encodes CASSLQVASGNTIYF. J is TRBJ1-3 and V is TRBV7-2, with no clear D. V was pared by 2 bases and J by 0 bases, with 8 bases between. CDR1 and CDR2 (germline): SGHTA, FQGNSA. This CDR3 has 15 residues.

The chain joins TRBV11-3 to TRBJ2-6; no clear D. V was shortened by 2 bases and J by 2 bases, with 10 bases between the two germline ends. Germline assignment: CDR1 SGHNT and CDR2 YENEEA. The CDR3 consists of 16 residues. This CDR3 is CASSLLVPPGANVLTF. The DNA of the CDR3 is TGTGCCAGCAGCTTATTAGTGCCCCCTGGGGCCAACGTCCTGACTTTC.

This sequence joins TRBV28 and TRBJ2-7; a weak D match, TRBD2 (6 bases). The V and J ends lost 7 bases and 4 bases respectively, with 17 bases between them. The CDR3 covers 14 residues. CDR1 and CDR2 (germline): MDHEN, SYDVKM. CDR3 residues: CASNTGLPVYEQYF. DNA of the CDR3: TGTGCCAGCAACACCGGACTACCTGTATACGAGCAGTACTTC.

V gene TRBV18 combines with J gene TRBJ2-1; the D is unclear. V was shortened by 5 bases and J by 2 bases, with 13 bases between the two germline ends. The CDR3 length is 15 residues. Germline lookup yields CDR1 KGHSH and CDR2 LQKENI. CDR3 sequence: CASSDNTATYNEQFF. CDR3 nucleotides: TGTGCCAGCTCAGATAATACAGCAACCTACAATGAGCAGTTCTTC.

The table lists this clone with a count of one. This sequence joins TRBV6-5 and TRBJ2-2; the D is unclear. The CDR3 has 12 amino acids. Germline values: CDR1 MNHEY, CDR2 SVGAGI. Trimming stripped 8 bases from V and 5 bases from J, with 9 bases between. Here the CDR3 DNA reads TGTGCCAGCCAGAAGTATACCGGGGAGCTGTTTTTT. Its protein product is CASQKYTGELFF.

The V call is TRBV5-6, the J call TRBJ2-1, with 8 nucleotides matching TRBD2. Unmatched junction bases numbered 4, after V lost 1 base and J lost 7 bases. The CDR3 sequence is 14 residues long. Looked up from germline, CDR1 is SGHDT and CDR2 is YYEEEE. The CDR3 here is CASSLYLAGNEQFF. CDR3 nucleotide sequence: TGTGCCAGCAGCTTGTATCTAGCGGGTAATGAGCAGTTCTTC.

This clone was seen a handful of times. The V and J genes are TRBV7-2 and TRBJ1-2, with 9 bases lining up with TRBD1. This CDR3 spans 16 amino acids. Trimming removed 1 base from V and 6 bases from J; junction bases left unmatched: 9. The germline V gene encodes CDR1 SGHTA and CDR2 FQGNSA. The CDR3 nucleotides are TGTGCCAGCAGCTTAGTGGGACAGGGTACTGGGGATGGCTACACCTTC. It codes for CASSLVGQGTGDGYTF.

V usage is TRBV24-1 and J usage is TRBJ1-2; no clear D. Germline V gene lookup returns CDR1 KGHDR and CDR2 SFDVKD. Trimming removed 4 bases at V and 8 bases at J, with 10 bases between. This CDR3 contains 12 residues. CDR3 loop: CATSEAGSGYTF. The DNA of the CDR3 is TGTGCCACCAGTGAGGCGGGGTCAGGCTACACCTTC.